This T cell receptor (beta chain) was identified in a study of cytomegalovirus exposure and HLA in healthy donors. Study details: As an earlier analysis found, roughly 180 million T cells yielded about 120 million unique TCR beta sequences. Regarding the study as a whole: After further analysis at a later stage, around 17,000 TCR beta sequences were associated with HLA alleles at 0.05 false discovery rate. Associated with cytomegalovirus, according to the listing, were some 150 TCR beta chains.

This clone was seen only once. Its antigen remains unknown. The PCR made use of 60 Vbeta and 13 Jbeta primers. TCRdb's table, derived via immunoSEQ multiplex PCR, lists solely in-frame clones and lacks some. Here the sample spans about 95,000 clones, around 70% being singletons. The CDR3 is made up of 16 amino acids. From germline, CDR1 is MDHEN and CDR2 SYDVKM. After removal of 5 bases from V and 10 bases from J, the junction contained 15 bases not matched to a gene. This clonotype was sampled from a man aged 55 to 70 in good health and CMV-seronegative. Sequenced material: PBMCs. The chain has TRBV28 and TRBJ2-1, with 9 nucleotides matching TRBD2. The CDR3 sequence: CASSPFGSGGFGEQFF. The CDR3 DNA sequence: TGTGCCAGCAGTCCCTTCGGGAGCGGGGGGTTTGGGGAGCAGTTCTTC.